The clone carrying this T cell receptor (beta chain) counts as medium-sized. Its antigen is still unknown. The record originates from a study of prognosis after radiotherapy for stage I lung cancer. For the study at large: Squamous cell carcinoma tumors occurred in about 7 patients, adenocarcinoma in roughly 13. Broader study findings: Shannon entropy after stereotactic body radiation therapy was lower in patients who developed distant metastases. Before stereotactic body radiation therapy the median unique TCR clone count was 9,500 to 11,000, and afterwards it fell to roughly 7,000.

The genomic DNA TCR beta CDR3 region underwent two rounds of multiplex PCR. With primers specific to each TRBV and TRBJ gene, the first-round PCR was performed. PCR proceeded to a second round, and that round used universal primers. TCRdb used MiXCR to reprocess the multiplex PCR reads, holding one entry per CDR3 protein. In the table there are approximately 11,000 distinct CDR3 sequences, about 53% of which are singletons. Between the trimmed V and J ends, which lost 4 bases and 5 bases, there was a span of 13 bases. The germline V gene encodes CDR1 LNHDA and CDR2 SQIVND (reference sequence). The CDR3 is 14 residues long.

This rearrangement joins TRBV19 to TRBJ2-3; D is perhaps TRBD2 (6 bases). The sequencing used PBMCs, collected before or after stereotactic body radiation therapy (not recorded which). The sequence came from a donor at least 50 years old with non-small cell lung cancer. CDR3 nucleotide sequence: TGTGCCAGTAGTACCCTTTTGGGGGGAGATACGCAGTATTTT. It encodes CASSTLLGGDTQYF.